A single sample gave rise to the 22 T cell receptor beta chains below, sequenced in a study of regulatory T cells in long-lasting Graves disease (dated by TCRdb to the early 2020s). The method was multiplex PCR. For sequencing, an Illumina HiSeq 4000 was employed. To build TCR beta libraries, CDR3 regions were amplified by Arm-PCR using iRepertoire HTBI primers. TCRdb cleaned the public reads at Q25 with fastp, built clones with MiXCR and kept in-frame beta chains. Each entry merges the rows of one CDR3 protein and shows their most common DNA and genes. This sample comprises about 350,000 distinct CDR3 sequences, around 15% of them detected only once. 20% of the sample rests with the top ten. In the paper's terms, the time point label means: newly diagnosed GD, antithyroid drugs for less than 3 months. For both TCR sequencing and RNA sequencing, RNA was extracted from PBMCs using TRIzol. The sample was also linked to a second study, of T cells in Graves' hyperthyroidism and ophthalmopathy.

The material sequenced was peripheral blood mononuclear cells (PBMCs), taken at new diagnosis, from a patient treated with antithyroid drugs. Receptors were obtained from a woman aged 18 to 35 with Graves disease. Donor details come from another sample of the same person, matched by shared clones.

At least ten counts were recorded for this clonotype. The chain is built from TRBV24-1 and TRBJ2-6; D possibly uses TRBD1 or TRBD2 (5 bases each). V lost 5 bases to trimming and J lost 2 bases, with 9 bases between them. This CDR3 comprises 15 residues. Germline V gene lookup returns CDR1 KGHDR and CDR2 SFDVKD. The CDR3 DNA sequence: TGTGCCACCAGTGTTCGGGGCGCTGGGGCCAACGTCCTGACTTTC. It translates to CATSVRGAGANVLTF.

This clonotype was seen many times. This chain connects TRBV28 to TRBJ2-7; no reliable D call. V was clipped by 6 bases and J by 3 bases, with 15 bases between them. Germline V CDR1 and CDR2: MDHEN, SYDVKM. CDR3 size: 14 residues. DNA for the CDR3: TGTGCCAGCAGCCAAGACGGCTATCTCTACGAGCAGTACTTC. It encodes CASSQDGYLYEQYF.

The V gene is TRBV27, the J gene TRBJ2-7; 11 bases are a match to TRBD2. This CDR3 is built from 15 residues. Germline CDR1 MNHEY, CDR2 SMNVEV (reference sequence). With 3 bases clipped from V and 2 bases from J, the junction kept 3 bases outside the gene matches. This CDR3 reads CASSFSTSGAYEQYF. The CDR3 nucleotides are TGTGCCAGCAGTTTCTCGACTAGCGGGGCCTACGAGCAGTACTTC.

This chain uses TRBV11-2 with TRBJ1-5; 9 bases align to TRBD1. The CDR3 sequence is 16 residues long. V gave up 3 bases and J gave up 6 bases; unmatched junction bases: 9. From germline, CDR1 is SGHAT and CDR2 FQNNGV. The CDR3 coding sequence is TGTGCCAGCAGCTTCCGAACAGGGGGCATAGGTCAGCCCCAGCATTTT. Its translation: CASSFRTGGIGQPQHF.

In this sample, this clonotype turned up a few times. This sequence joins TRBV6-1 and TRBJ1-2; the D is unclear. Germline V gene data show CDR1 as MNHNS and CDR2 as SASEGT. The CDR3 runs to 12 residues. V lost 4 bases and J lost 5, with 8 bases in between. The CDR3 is CASSGTAYGYTF. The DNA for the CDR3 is TGTGCCAGCAGTGGAACCGCTTATGGCTACACCTTC.

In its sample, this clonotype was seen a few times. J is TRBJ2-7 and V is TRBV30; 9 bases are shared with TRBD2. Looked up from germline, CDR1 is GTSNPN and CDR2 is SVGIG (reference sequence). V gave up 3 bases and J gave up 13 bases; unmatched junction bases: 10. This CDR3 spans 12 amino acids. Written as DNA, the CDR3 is TGTGCCTGGAGAGAGAGCGGGAGGTCTCACTACTTC. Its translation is CAWRESGRSHYF.

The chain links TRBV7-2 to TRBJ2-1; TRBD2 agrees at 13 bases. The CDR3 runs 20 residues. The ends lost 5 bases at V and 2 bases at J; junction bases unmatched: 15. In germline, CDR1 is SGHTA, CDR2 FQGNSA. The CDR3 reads CASSPFLTSGGPSTYNEQFF. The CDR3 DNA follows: TGTGCCAGCAGCCCCTTTTTGACTAGCGGGGGGCCCTCTACCTACAATGAGCAGTTCTTC. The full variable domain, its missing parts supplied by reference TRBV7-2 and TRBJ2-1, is GAGVSQSPSNKVTEKGKDVELRCDPISGHTALYWYRQSLGQGLEFLIYFQGNSAPDKSGLPSDRFSAERTGGSVSTLTIQRTQQEDSAVYLCASSPFLTSGGPSTYNEQFFGPGTRLTVL.

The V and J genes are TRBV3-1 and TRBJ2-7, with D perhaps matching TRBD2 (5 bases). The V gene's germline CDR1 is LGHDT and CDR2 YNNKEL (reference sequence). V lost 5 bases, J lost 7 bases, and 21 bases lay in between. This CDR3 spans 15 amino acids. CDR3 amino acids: CASSVGPAAPLEQYF. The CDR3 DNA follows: TGTGCCAGCAGCGTAGGTCCAGCGGCCCCCTTGGAGCAGTACTTC.

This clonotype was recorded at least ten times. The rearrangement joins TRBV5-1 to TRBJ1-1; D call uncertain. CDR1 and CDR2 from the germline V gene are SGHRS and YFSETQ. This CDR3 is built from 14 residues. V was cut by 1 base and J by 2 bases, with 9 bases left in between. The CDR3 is CASSLHHSNTEAFF. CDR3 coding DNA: TGCGCCAGCAGCTTGCACCATTCAAACACTGAAGCTTTCTTT.

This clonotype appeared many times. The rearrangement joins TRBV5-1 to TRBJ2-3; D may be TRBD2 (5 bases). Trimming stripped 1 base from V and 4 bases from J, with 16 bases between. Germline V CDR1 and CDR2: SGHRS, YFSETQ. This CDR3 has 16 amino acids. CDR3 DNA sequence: TGCGCCAGCAGCTTGTTCGGCACGGGATCTGCAGATACGCAGTATTTT. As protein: CASSLFGTGSADTQYF. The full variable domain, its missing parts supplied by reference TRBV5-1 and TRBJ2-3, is KAGVTQTPRYLIKTRGQQVTLSCSPISGHRSVSWYQQTPGQGLQFLFEYFSETQRNKGNFPGRFSGRQFSNSRSEMNVSTLELGDSALYLCASSLFGTGSADTQYFGPGTRLTVL.

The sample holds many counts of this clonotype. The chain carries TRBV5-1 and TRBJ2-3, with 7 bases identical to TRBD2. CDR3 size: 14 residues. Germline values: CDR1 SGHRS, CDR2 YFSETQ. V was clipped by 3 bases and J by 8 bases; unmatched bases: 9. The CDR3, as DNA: TGCGCCAGCAGCTCGGGGGGAACGAGGGGTACGCAGTATTTT. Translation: CASSSGGTRGTQYF.

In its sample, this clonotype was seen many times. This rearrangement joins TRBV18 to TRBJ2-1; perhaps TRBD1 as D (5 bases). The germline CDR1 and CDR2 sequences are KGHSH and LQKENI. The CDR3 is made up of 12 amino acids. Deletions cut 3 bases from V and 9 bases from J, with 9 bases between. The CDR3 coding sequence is TGTGCCAGCTCACCCACAGGCGTTGAGCAGTTCTTC. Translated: CASSPTGVEQFF.

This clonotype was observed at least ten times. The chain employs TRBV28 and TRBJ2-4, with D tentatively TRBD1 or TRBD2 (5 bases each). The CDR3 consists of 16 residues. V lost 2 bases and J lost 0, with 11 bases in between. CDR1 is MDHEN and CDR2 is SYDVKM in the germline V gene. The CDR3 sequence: CASSLEGILAKNIQYF. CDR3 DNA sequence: TGTGCCAGCAGTTTAGAGGGGATCTTAGCCAAAAACATTCAGTACTTC.

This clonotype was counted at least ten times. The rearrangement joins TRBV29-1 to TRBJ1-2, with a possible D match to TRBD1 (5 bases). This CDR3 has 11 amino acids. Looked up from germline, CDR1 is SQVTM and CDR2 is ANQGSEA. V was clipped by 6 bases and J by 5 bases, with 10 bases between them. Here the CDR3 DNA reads TGCAGCGTCAGTGGGGCTTATGGCTACACCTTC. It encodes CSVSGAYGYTF.

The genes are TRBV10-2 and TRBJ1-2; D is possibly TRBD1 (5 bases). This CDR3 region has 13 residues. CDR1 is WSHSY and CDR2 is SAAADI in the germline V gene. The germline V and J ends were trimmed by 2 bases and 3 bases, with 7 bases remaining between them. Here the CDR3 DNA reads TGCGCCAGCAGTGAGGGCAGGGACTATGGCTACACCTTC. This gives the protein CASSEGRDYGYTF.

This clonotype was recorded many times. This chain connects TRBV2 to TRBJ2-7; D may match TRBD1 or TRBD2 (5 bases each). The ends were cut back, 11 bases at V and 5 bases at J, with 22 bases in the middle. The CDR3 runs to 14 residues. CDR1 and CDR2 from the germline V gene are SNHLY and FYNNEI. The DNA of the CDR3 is TGTGCCTCCCAAGTCGGGGCCCAATTGAACGAGCAGTACTTC. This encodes CASQVGAQLNEQYF.

CDR3 bases: TGTGCCAGCAGTTACGAGGGGCGCTCCTACAATGAGCAGTTCTTC. Its protein is CASSYEGRSYNEQFF. The rearrangement links TRBV6-9 to TRBJ2-1, with D perhaps being TRBD1 or TRBD2 (5 bases each). V lost 3 bases, J lost 0 bases, and 9 bases lay in between. The CDR3 totals 15 residues. The germline V gene encodes CDR1 MNHGY and CDR2 SVAAGI.

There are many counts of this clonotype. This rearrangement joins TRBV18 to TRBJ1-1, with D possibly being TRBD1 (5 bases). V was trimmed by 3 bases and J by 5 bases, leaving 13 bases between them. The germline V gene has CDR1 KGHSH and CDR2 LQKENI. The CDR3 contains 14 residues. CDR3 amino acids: CASSPTRGETEAFF. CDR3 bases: TGTGCCAGCTCACCGACTAGGGGCGAAACTGAAGCTTTCTTT.

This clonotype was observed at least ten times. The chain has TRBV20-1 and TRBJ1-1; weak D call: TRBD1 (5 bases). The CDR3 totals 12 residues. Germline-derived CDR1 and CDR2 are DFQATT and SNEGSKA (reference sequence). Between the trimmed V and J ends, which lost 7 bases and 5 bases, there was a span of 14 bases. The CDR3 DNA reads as TGCAGTGGCCCCCGGTCAGGGACTGAAGCTTTCTTT. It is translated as CSGPRSGTEAFF.

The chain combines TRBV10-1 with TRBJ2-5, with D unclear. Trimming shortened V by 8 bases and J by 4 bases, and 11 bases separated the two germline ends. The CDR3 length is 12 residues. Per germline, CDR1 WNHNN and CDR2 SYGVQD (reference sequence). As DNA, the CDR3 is TGCGCCAGCCCGGGCTCGGGAGAGACCCAGTACTTC. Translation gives CASPGSGETQYF.

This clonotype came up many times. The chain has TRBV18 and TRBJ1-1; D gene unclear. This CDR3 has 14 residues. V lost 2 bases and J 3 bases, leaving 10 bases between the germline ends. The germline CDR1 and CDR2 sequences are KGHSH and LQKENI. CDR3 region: CASSPFSGDTEAFF. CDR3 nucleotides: TGTGCCAGCTCACCATTCAGTGGAGACACTGAAGCTTTCTTT.

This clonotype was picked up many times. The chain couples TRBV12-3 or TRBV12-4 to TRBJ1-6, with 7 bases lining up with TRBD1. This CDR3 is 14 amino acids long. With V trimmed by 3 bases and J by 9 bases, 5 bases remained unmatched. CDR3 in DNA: TGTGCCAGCAGTTTCGCGGGACAGTCTTCACCCCTCCACTTT. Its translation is CASSFAGQSSPLHF.